These 18 T cell receptor beta chains were sequenced from one sample in a study of molecular identifiers for immune sequencing clone quantification (dated by TCRdb to the late 2010s). The protocol used for the library was PCR. The data were produced on an Illumina HiSeq 4000. In-frame beta chains were kept once TCRdb had trimmed the public reads at Q25 with fastp and called clones with MiXCR. CDR3 protein duplicates are merged, each entry listing the most common genes and DNA. This sample has a few hundred thousand distinct CDR3 sequences in its table, and over 20% of those were observed once. The ten largest clones represent about 0.78% of the sample. Sequencing was done on a sample of naive CD8+ T cells from blood, with Jurkat cell RNA spiked in. The meaning of the sample's cell subset or site label: FACS-sorted CD8+CD4-CCR7+CD45RA+ naive T cells. These receptors all come from a human donor in good health. Some libraries in this study had Jurkat cell RNA spiked in.

In its sample, this clonotype was seen many times. The V call is TRBV9, the J call TRBJ2-2; D is uncertain. The CDR3 extends over 12 amino acids. With 7 bases removed from V and 5 bases from J, the gap between germline ends came to 9 bases. The germline V gene has CDR1 SGDLS and CDR2 YYNGEE. CDR3 protein: CASQPYTGELFF. Written as DNA, the CDR3 is TGTGCCAGCCAGCCTTATACCGGGGAGCTGTTTTTT.

About this clonotype itself: No conserved phenylalanine or tryptophan is present at the end of the CDR3, so a read error is the likely explanation. The V call is TRBV7-9, the J call TRBJ2-2; tentatively, D is TRBD2 (6 bases). Trimming removed 6 bases at V and 6 bases at J, with 20 bases between. CDR1 is SEHNR, CDR2 FQNEAQ, per germline (reference sequence). The CDR3 has 16 amino acids. In DNA, the CDR3 is TGTGCCAGCAGAATTAGCGGCCAGGGAGCCCCCGGGGAGCTGTTTCTT. Amino acids: CASRISGQGAPGELFL.

This clonotype was observed many times. This chain links TRBV13 with TRBJ1-1; tentative D call: TRBD1 (6 bases). The V gene's germline CDR1 is PRHDT and CDR2 FYEKMQ (reference sequence). This CDR3 is 14 amino acids long. Trimming shortened V by 6 bases and J by 0 bases, and 11 bases separated the two germline ends. CDR3 sequence (DNA): TGTGCCAGCAGTCTACAGGGATTGAACACTGAAGCTTTCTTT. Amino acids: CASSLQGLNTEAFF.

The chain carries TRBV19 and TRBJ2-5; 10 bases agree with TRBD1. V lost 10 bases, J lost 5 bases, and 10 bases stayed unmatched. Per germline, CDR1 LNHDA and CDR2 SQIVND (reference sequence). The CDR3 extends over 14 amino acids. In DNA, the CDR3 is TGTGCCACCTCGACAGGGGGCCTTTGGGAGACCCAGTACTTC. Translation gives CATSTGGLWETQYF.

This clonotype has more than one count but fewer than ten. CDR3: CASSQDPGYSYEQYF. The DNA for the CDR3 is TGCGCCAGCAGCCAAGACCCAGGGTACTCCTACGAGCAGTACTTC. The chain employs TRBV4-1 and TRBJ2-7, with a weak D call TRBD1 (5 bases). Per the germline V gene, CDR1 is MGHRA and CDR2 is YSYEKL. V dropped 0 bases and J dropped 0 bases, with 9 bases sitting between them. The CDR3 is 15 residues long.

The gene calls are TRBV9 and TRBJ2-3, with 15 bases identical to TRBD2. Germline CDR1 is SGDLS and CDR2 is YYNGEE. Unmatched junction bases numbered 9, after V lost 3 bases and J lost 4 bases. This CDR3 has 18 residues. The chain's CDR3 is CASSGGLAGGPSPDTQYF. Here the CDR3 DNA reads TGTGCCAGCAGCGGTGGACTAGCGGGGGGGCCGAGCCCAGATACGCAGTATTTT. Supplemented by reference TRBV9 and TRBJ2-3, the full variable domain reads DSGVTQTPKHLITATGQRVTLRCSPRSGDLSVYWYQQSLDQGLQFLIQYYNGEERAKGNILERFSAQQFPDLHSELNLSSLELGDSALYFCASSGGLAGGPSPDTQYFGPGTRLTVL.

The gene calls are TRBV4-3 and TRBJ1-6; D is unresolved. Germline loops: CDR1 LGHNA, CDR2 YSLEER. This CDR3 region has 19 residues. V lost 0 bases, J lost 14 bases, and 29 bases lay in between. CDR3 in amino acids: CASSQDRETGSSVGRTLHF. CDR3 sequence (DNA): TGCGCCAGCAGCCAAGATCGGGAGACTGGGTCTTCTGTGGGTCGGACCCTCCACTTT.

This chain connects TRBV13 to TRBJ2-7; 10 bases are a match to TRBD2. CDR1 is PRHDT and CDR2 is FYEKMQ in the germline V gene (reference sequence). This CDR3 contains 15 residues. The trim removed 5 bases at V and 4 bases at J, leaving 8 bases unmatched. CDR3 protein: CASSQGGSGRYEQYF. The DNA for the CDR3 is TGTGCCAGCAGCCAGGGTGGTAGCGGGAGGTACGAGCAGTACTTC.

V gene TRBV7-9 combines with J gene TRBJ1-4, with D tentatively TRBD1 (6 bases). V lost 5 bases, J lost 4 bases, and 14 bases lay in between. In germline, CDR1 is SEHNR, CDR2 FQNEAQ (reference sequence). The CDR3 length is 15 residues. CDR3 bases: TGTGCCAGCAGCCAACAGGGATTATATAATGAAAAACTGTTTTTT. It encodes CASSQQGLYNEKLFF.

This clonotype was counted ten times or more. The chain links TRBV12-3 or TRBV12-4 to TRBJ2-3; 7 bases are shared with TRBD2. V lost 6 bases, J lost 5 bases, and 8 bases stayed unmatched. The CDR3 spans 14 residues. The CDR3 DNA sequence: TGTGCCAGCAGGCCTAGCGGAGTCGAAGATACGCAGTATTTT. Protein sequence: CASRPSGVEDTQYF.

This clonotype turned up a few times. The chain couples TRBV19 to TRBJ1-5, with no clear D. V was trimmed by 4 bases and J by 0 bases, leaving 19 bases between them. This CDR3 spans 18 amino acids. CDR1 LNHDA and CDR2 SQIVND come from the germline V gene (reference sequence). CDR3 sequence (DNA): TGTGCCAGTAGTACCCTCTCCCAGCAGGCTTATAGCAATCAGCCCCAGCATTTT. It specifies CASSTLSQQAYSNQPQHF.

This clonotype has a handful of counts. J is TRBJ2-3 and V is TRBV3-1, with D possibly TRBD2 on 6 matching bases. Germline CDR1 reads LGHDT; CDR2 reads YNNKEL (reference sequence). Trimming removed 2 bases from V and 2 bases from J, with 20 bases in between. CDR3 length: 18 amino acids. CDR3 in amino acids: CASSQTSWDSRHTDTQYF. In DNA, the CDR3 is TGTGCCAGCAGCCAAACCTCTTGGGACTCACGACACACAGATACGCAGTATTTT.

This clonotype showed up many times. The chain joins TRBV28 to TRBJ1-1; D might be TRBD1 (5 bases). The CDR3 consists of 14 residues. V was cut by 3 bases and J by 6 bases, with 14 bases left in between. Germline CDR1 is MDHEN and CDR2 is SYDVKM. As DNA, the CDR3 is TGTGCCAGCAGTTTTCGGGGGGGTCTCCCTGAAGCTTTCTTT. The encoded protein is CASSFRGGLPEAFF.

This clonotype was counted ten times or more. This sequence joins TRBV7-2 and TRBJ1-4; 11 bases are shared with TRBD1. J was trimmed by 6 bases and V by 4 bases; bases with no gene match: 4. This CDR3 spans 15 amino acids. Germline V lookup: CDR1 SGHTA, CDR2 FQGNSA. The CDR3 protein is CASSSTGQGDEKLFF. The DNA for the CDR3 is TGTGCCAGCAGCTCCACGGGACAGGGGGATGAAAAACTGTTTTTT. The full variable domain, in which reference TRBV7-2 and TRBJ1-4 provide the parts outside the CDR3, is GAGVSQSPSNKVTEKGKDVELRCDPISGHTALYWYRQSLGQGLEFLIYFQGNSAPDKSGLPSDRFSAERTGGSVSTLTIQRTQQEDSAVYLCASSSTGQGDEKLFFGSGTQLSVL.

In its sample, this clonotype was seen a few times. The chain has TRBV6-2 or TRBV6-3 and TRBJ2-7; 9 bases are shared with TRBD1. The J segment lost 4 bases and the V segment lost 4 bases, leaving 8 bases of the junction unmatched. The CDR3 totals 15 residues. The germline CDR1 and CDR2 sequences are MNHEY and SVGEGT. CDR3 residues: CASSFPGTGIYEQYF. Here the CDR3 DNA reads TGTGCCAGCAGTTTTCCCGGGACAGGGATATACGAGCAGTACTTC.

In its sample, this clonotype was seen many times. The CDR3 DNA sequence: TGTGCCAGCAGTTCCGACTGGGACGAGCAGTACTTC. The encoded protein is CASSSDWDEQYF. The gene calls are TRBV11-2 and TRBJ2-7; no firm D call. The CDR3 runs 12 residues. The ends were cut back, 6 bases at V and 5 bases at J, with 11 bases in the middle. Germline V lookup: CDR1 SGHAT, CDR2 FQNNGV.

This clonotype showed up many times. This chain connects TRBV28 to TRBJ2-7; D may correspond to TRBD1 or TRBD2 (5 bases each). V lost 6 bases and J lost 2, with 14 bases in between. The CDR3 covers 14 residues. Germline assignment: CDR1 MDHEN and CDR2 SYDVKM. As DNA, the CDR3 is TGTGCCAGCAGACCGGACACGGGGACCTACGAGCAGTACTTC. As protein: CASRPDTGTYEQYF.

This clonotype was seen only a few times. The chain uses TRBV24-1 and TRBJ2-2; 7 bases are a match to TRBD1. V was pared by 4 bases and J by 2 bases, with 9 bases of the junction left unmatched. The CDR3 runs 17 residues. CDR1 is KGHDR, CDR2 SFDVKD, per germline. The CDR3 region is CATSETWRQGNTGELFF. For the CDR3, the DNA is TGTGCCACCAGTGAGACATGGAGACAGGGAAACACCGGGGAGCTGTTTTTT.